The 16 T cell receptor beta chains in this list originate from one sample, sequenced in a study of tissue T cells after allogeneic stem cell transplantation. Assay: immunoSEQ multiplex PCR; the TCRdb copy retains only in-frame clones and omits some. The table records some 3,200 clones, around 45% of them present only once. Time point: mouse harvest day 14 after allogeneic transplant. Mouse grafts combined 10^7 T-cell-depleted bone marrow cells with 10^6 splenic CD5+ T cells. The sequenced material came from gut tissue. Receptors were obtained from a female BALB/c mouse given C57BL/6 T cells with graft-versus-host disease after an allogeneic hematopoietic cell transplant.

This clone is labeled medium-sized. These gene names are mouse names. The sequenced fragment ends 1 residue before the CDR3 boundary, so the rest is inferred from the germline J gene. The V and J genes are TRBV23 and TRBJ2-4; no check of the table's D call, TRBD1, against the DNA was made. CDR3 size: 14 residues. CDR1 and CDR2 from the germline V gene are KGHTA and FQNQQP. The sequenced part of the CDR3 DNA is TGCTCCAGCAGCGAGACAGGGGGACAAAACACCTTGTAC. Translating gives CSSSETGGQNTLY. The whole CDR3 sequence reads CSSSETGGQNTLYF.

Remarks on this clone: Gene names are the mouse ones. The DNA ends 1 residue before the CDR3 does, and the rest of the CDR3 is filled in from the germline J gene. This chain joins TRBV12-1 and TRBJ2-5; tentatively, D is TRBD1 (6 bases). V lost 4 bases, J lost 0 bases, and 10 bases lay in between. CDR1 SGHSN and CDR2 HYEKVE come from the germline V gene. The CDR3 contains 14 residues. The sequenced part of the CDR3 DNA is TGTGCCAGCTCCCGGACAGTTAACCAAGACACCCAGTAC. The encoded protein is CASSRTVNQDTQY. The entire CDR3 is CASSRTVNQDTQYF.

About this clone: The listed genes are named as in mouse. The DNA ends 1 residue before the CDR3 does, and the rest of the CDR3 is filled in from the germline J gene. V gene TRBV12-1 combines with J gene TRBJ2-1, with D perhaps matching TRBD1 (6 bases). The CDR3 loop spans 15 amino acids. The germline gives CDR1 SGHSN, CDR2 HYEKVE. The germline V and J ends were trimmed by 2 bases and 0 bases, with 10 bases remaining between them. Here the CDR3 reads CASSRQGHNYAEQFF. CDR3 DNA (partial): TGTGCCAGCTCTCGCCAGGGGCATAACTATGCTGAGCAGTTC.

This clone was counted between two and nine times. The gene symbols are mouse symbols. The read stops 1 residue short of the end of the CDR3; the missing end is completed from the germline J gene. V usage is TRBV16 and J usage is TRBJ2-7, with D uncertain. Germline CDR1 is SGHSA and CDR2 is FRNQAP. The CDR3 is made up of 11 amino acids. V was cut by 0 bases and J by 4 bases, with 1 base left in between. CDR3 region: CASSLEYEQYF. CDR3 DNA (partial): TGTGCAAGCAGCTTAGAATATGAACAGTAC. Combining the CDR3 with reference TRBV16 and TRBJ2-7 gives the whole variable domain NAGVIQTPRHKVTGKGQEATLWCEPISGHSAVFWYRQTIVQGLEFLTYFRNQAPIDDSGMPKERFSAQMPNQSHSTLKIQSTQPQDSAVYLCASSLEYEQYFGPGTRLTVL.

In the case of this clone: Mouse gene names apply. Coverage ceases 1 residue before the CDR3 finishes, and the germline J gene fills in the end. The chain carries TRBV20 and TRBJ1-5; no definite D call. CDR1 and CDR2 from the germline V gene are GFQATS and STVNSAI. The ends were cut back, 6 bases at V and 0 bases at J, with 6 bases in the middle. This CDR3 is built from 12 residues. The CDR3: CGAGNNNQAPLF. Partial CDR3 DNA: TGTGGTGCCGGGAATAACAACCAGGCTCCGCTT.

This clone is labeled as medium-sized (0.01 to 0.1%). Mouse gene names apply. The read comes to an end 1 residue before the CDR3 does, leaving the germline J gene to fill in the end. The chain carries TRBV12-1 and TRBJ2-2, with 11 positions matching TRBD2. The CDR3 is made up of 15 amino acids. Germline V CDR1 and CDR2: SGHSN, HYEKVE. V was clipped by 2 bases and J by 6 bases; unmatched bases: 4. CDR3 region: CASSPGLGDSGQLYF. The DNA read from the CDR3 is TGTGCCAGCTCTCCGGGACTGGGGGATTCCGGGCAGCTCTAC.

Comment on this clone: The listed genes are named as in mouse. The missing CDR3 end, 1 residue past where the read stops, is filled in from the germline J gene. The rearrangement uses TRBV13-1 and TRBJ2-1, with 8 bases identical to TRBD1. The germline V gene has CDR1 NSHNY and CDR2 SYGAGN. The CDR3 is 13 residues long. V trimming: 3 bases; J trimming: 7 bases; junction bases outside the gene matches: 3. Partial CDR3 DNA: TGTGCCAGCAGTGGACAGGGGAGGGCTGAGCAGTTC. As protein: CASSGQGRAEQF. In full, the CDR3 is CASSGQGRAEQFF.

Points on this clone: Here the gene names and germline are mouse. The read finishes 1 residue shy of the CDR3 end, and the germline J gene is used to complete it. V and J are TRBV26 and TRBJ2-7; 8 bases agree with TRBD1. The CDR3 spans 12 residues. V shed 3 bases and J 7 bases; nucleotides not matched to a gene: 2. CDR1 is KGHPV, CDR2 FQNQEV, per germline (reference sequence). The part of the CDR3 DNA that was read is TGTGCCAGCAGTCTTACAGGGGGGGAACAGTAC. Protein sequence: CASSLTGGEQY. The whole CDR3 sequence is CASSLTGGEQYF.

On this clone itself: All gene names here are mouse names. Coverage ceases 1 residue before the CDR3 finishes, and the germline J gene fills in the end. The rearrangement joins TRBV26 to TRBJ2-2, with D perhaps assigned TRBD1 or TRBD2 (5 bases each). Germline V gene lookup returns CDR1 KGHPV and CDR2 FQNQEV (reference sequence). The V gene lost 2 bases and the J gene lost 3 bases, with 7 bases spanning the gap. The CDR3 is 14 amino acids. Here the CDR3 reads CASSLEGHTGQLYF. The sequenced CDR3 bases are TGTGCCAGCAGTCTGGAGGGGCACACCGGGCAGCTCTAC.

With respect to this clone: Gene names follow the mouse nomenclature. The read terminates 1 residue ahead of where the CDR3 ends, so the germline J gene completes it. This rearrangement joins TRBV26 to TRBJ1-6, with a weak D call TRBD1 (6 bases). TRBJ1-6 counts as an open reading frame of uncertain function. The CDR3 extends over 14 amino acids. Germline loops: CDR1 KGHPV, CDR2 FQNQEV (reference sequence). Trimming took 2 bases from V and 6 from J, leaving 8 bases between them. CDR3 in amino acids: CASSLRGGNSPLYF. Partial CDR3 DNA: TGTGCCAGCAGTCTGAGGGGGGGTAATTCGCCCCTCTAC.

Points on this clone: Genes and germline are mouse. Sequencing ends 1 residue short of the CDR3 end; the germline J gene provides the rest. This chain uses TRBV26 with TRBJ2-3; TRBD2 matches 7 bases. Germline V gene data show CDR1 as KGHPV and CDR2 as FQNQEV (reference sequence). There are 15 residues in the CDR3. The trim removed 1 base at V and 5 bases at J, leaving 6 bases unmatched. The DNA read from the CDR3 is TGTGCCAGCAGTCTGTGGTGGGGGGACGTAGAAACGCTGTAT. This encodes CASSLWWGDVETLY. The complete CDR3 sequence is CASSLWWGDVETLYF.

This clone came up a few times. All gene names here are mouse names. The read comes to an end 1 residue before the CDR3 does, leaving the germline J gene to fill in the end. The chain has TRBV4 and TRBJ2-1, with TRBD2 identical over 10 bases. The CDR3 is 14 residues long. Germline values: CDR1 LGHDT, CDR2 YNNKQL (reference sequence). V dropped 5 bases and J dropped 7; count of bases not matched to a gene: 5. The CDR3 region is CASSLGGPGAEQFF. CDR3 DNA, as far as it was read: TGTGCCAGCAGCCTGGGGGGGCCGGGGGCTGAGCAGTTC.

In the case of this clone: Genes and germline come from the mouse. The CDR3 is cut off 1 residue early in the read; its end comes from the germline J gene. This rearrangement joins TRBV3 to TRBJ2-1, with 8 bases that match TRBD1. This CDR3 region has 14 residues. Germline CDR1 SNHLY, CDR2 FYNGKV (reference sequence). Unmatched junction bases numbered 6, after V lost 4 bases and J lost 7 bases. The CDR3 DNA, read in part, is TGTGCCAGCAGCTCCGGACAGGGTGGAGCTGAGCAGTTC. This codes for CASSSGQGGAEQF. The full CDR3 protein is CASSSGQGGAEQFF.

Within the sample, this clone is medium-sized. These gene names are mouse names. The read is 1 residue too short to cover the CDR3 end, so that end is filled in from the germline J gene. This rearrangement joins TRBV3 to TRBJ2-7; TRBD2 aligns across 7 bases. Germline CDR1 and CDR2: SNHLY and FYNGKV (reference sequence). CDR3 length: 14 residues. The V gene end was trimmed by 3 bases and the J gene end by 0 bases; junction bases not matched to a gene: 2. CDR3 protein: CASSFGGGSYEQYF. Incomplete CDR3 DNA: TGTGCCAGCAGCTTCGGGGGGGGCTCCTATGAACAGTAC.

In the case of this clone: Gene names denote mouse genes. The CDR3 sequence: CASSQGWGNTEVFF. The sequenced CDR3 bases are TGTGCCAGCAGTCAGGGGTGGGGAAACACAGAAGTCTTC. The chain carries TRBV26 and TRBJ1-1; possibly TRBD1 for D (5 bases). The sequenced fragment ends 1 residue before the CDR3 boundary, so the rest is inferred from the germline J gene. Per germline, CDR1 KGHPV and CDR2 FQNQEV (reference sequence). Trimming stripped 4 bases from V and 1 base from J, with 10 bases between. The CDR3 runs 14 residues.

About this clone itself: The listed genes are named as in mouse. Sequencing ends 1 residue short of the CDR3 end; the germline J gene provides the rest. This chain joins TRBV1 and TRBJ2-2; no clear D gene. Germline CDR1 reads NSQYPW; CDR2 reads LRSPGD (reference sequence). This CDR3 has 13 residues. Trimming took off 3 bases at V and 6 bases at J, with 8 bases between the two ends. Incomplete CDR3 DNA: TGCACCTGCAGTGCCCCGGGCGCCGGGCAGCTCTAC. It codes for CTCSAPGAGQLY. In full, the CDR3 is CTCSAPGAGQLYF.